This T cell receptor beta chain derives from a study of T cells in tumors after PD-1 blockade. Study conclusions and caveats: Expanded exhausted CD8+ clones after therapy were mostly novel clonotypes. Some novel exhausted tumor clones appeared in pre-treatment blood, suggesting peripheral recruitment.

TCRdb's copy holds only in-frame clones and misses some; the assay was immunoSEQ multiplex PCR. The repertoire holds several thousand clones, with around 60% as singletons. Germline CDR1 reads SGHRS; CDR2 reads YFSETQ. The CDR3 length is 15 residues. Trimming took 4 bases from V and 3 from J; bases not matched to a gene: 8. Comment on this clone: Its specificity is unknown.

This sequence was found in a human donor with basal cell carcinoma. Source: tumor tissue, taken after anti-PD-1 treatment. The rearrangement links TRBV5-1 to TRBJ2-7; 9 positions agree with TRBD2. The CDR3 spells CASSPVAGVSYEQYF. The CDR3 nucleotides are TGCGCCAGCAGCCCAGTAGCGGGAGTGAGCTACGAGCAGTACTTC.